The 5 T cell receptor beta chains in this list originate from one sample, sequenced in a study of regulatory T cells in long-lasting Graves disease. Arm-PCR of CDR3 regions with iRepertoire HTBI primers generated TCR beta libraries. MiXCR, applied by TCRdb to the multiplex PCR reads, yields one record per CDR3 protein. The sample includes 400,000 to 500,000 distinct CDR3 sequences, 13% to 15% of them seen just once. Time point of the sample: newly diagnosed GD, antithyroid drugs for less than 3 months. Making the TCR library involved RNA that had been extracted from PBMCs. The same sample was also studied in work on T cells in Graves' hyperthyroidism and ophthalmopathy.

The input for sequencing was peripheral blood mononuclear cells (PBMCs), taken at new diagnosis, from a patient treated with antithyroid drugs. These receptors were collected from a woman between 45 and 60 years old with Graves disease.

In this sample, this clonotype turned up many times. V usage is TRBV6-1 and J usage is TRBJ2-3; 9 bases fit TRBD2. The CDR3 runs 16 residues. The germline V gene has CDR1 MNHNS and CDR2 SASEGT. J was trimmed by 2 bases and V by 5 bases; bases with no gene match: 8. CDR3 loop: CASSPRTSDLTDTQYF. The CDR3 DNA reads as TGTGCCAGCAGTCCGAGGACTAGCGACCTCACAGATACGCAGTATTTT.

The chain is built from TRBV5-6 and TRBJ1-2; D perhaps matches TRBD1 (6 bases). Germline CDR1 SGHDT, CDR2 YYEEEE. The CDR3 covers 16 residues. Deletions cut 4 bases from V and 5 bases from J, with 21 bases between. The CDR3 DNA reads TGTGCCAGCAGCGGAAAAACCGGACAGCTACTATATGGCTACACCTTC. Protein: CASSGKTGQLLYGYTF.

The table lists this clonotype with many counts. J is TRBJ1-3 and V is TRBV28; no definite D call. Germline V lookup: CDR1 MDHEN, CDR2 SYDVKM. This CDR3 spans 14 amino acids. The V gene lost 2 bases and the J gene lost 4 bases, with 9 bases spanning the gap. CDR3 loop: CASSLIGNGNTIYF. Written as DNA, the CDR3 is TGTGCCAGCAGTTTAATAGGGAACGGAAACACCATATATTTT.

This clonotype was found many times. V and J are TRBV2 and TRBJ2-5; a weak D match, TRBD1 (5 bases). The CDR3 is made up of 14 amino acids. The V gene's germline CDR1 is SNHLY and CDR2 FYNNEI. The V gene lost 0 bases and the J gene lost 5 bases, with 10 bases spanning the gap. The DNA for the CDR3 is TGTGCCAGCAGTGAAGCGGGGTCAGGGGAGACCCAGTACTTC. Protein product: CASSEAGSGETQYF.

CDR3: CASSQDGAASYEQYF. The CDR3, as DNA: TGCGCCAGCAGCCAAGACGGGGCGGCCTCCTACGAGCAGTACTTC. The chain joins TRBV4-1 to TRBJ2-7, with D perhaps TRBD1 or TRBD2 (5 bases each). V lost 0 bases to trimming and J lost 0 bases, with 9 bases between them. The CDR3 spans 15 residues. The germline CDR1 and CDR2 sequences are MGHRA and YSYEKL.